This T cell receptor (beta chain) was captured by sequencing in a study of response to subunit inactivated influenza vaccine. A note on this clonotype: The antigen remains undetermined.

Study-level points and caveats: Authors suggested each seasonal influenza vaccination recruits few new T cells.

The CDR3 length is 14 residues. The V and J ends lost 3 bases and 0 bases respectively, with 5 bases between them. One entry per CDR3 protein results from TCRdb running MiXCR on the RT-PCR reads. The data hold about 500,000 distinct CDR3 sequences, with approximately 13% observed a single time. Specimen: PBMCs from blood, collected about 40 days after vaccination. The TCR originated in a man aged 50-60 years who received an inactivated influenza vaccine. V and J are TRBV12-3 or TRBV12-4 and TRBJ2-2; D remains unclear. The CDR3 DNA sequence: TGTGCCAGCAGTTTGCCCCCGAACACCGGGGAGCTGTTTTTT. It yields the protein CASSLPPNTGELFF.